The 3 T cell receptor beta chains listed next were all sequenced from one sample in a study of blood T cell repertoires in COVID-19. Data came from immunoSEQ multiplex PCR; TCRdb stores just in-frame clones and leaves some out. The table lists 300,000 or so clones, approximately 92% of them singletons. Material: PBMCs or T cells enriched from blood (not recorded which). These receptors all stem from a woman aged 30 to 39 who had recovered from COVID-19.

This CDR3 reads CASSESTGTISPLHF. The CDR3 nucleotides are TGCGCCAGCAGTGAGTCGACAGGGACGATTTCACCCCTCCACTTT. V is TRBV10-2 and J is TRBJ1-6; TRBD1 aligns across 7 bases. The CDR3 totals 15 residues. Germline V gene sequence: CDR1 WSHSY, CDR2 SAAADI. With V trimmed by 0 bases and J by 9 bases, 5 bases remained unmatched.

The rearrangement uses TRBV28 and TRBJ1-2, with D possibly being TRBD1 (6 bases). This CDR3 comprises 12 residues. The V gene's germline CDR1 is MDHEN and CDR2 SYDVKM. Trimming took off 4 bases at V and 6 bases at J, with 9 bases between the two ends. The CDR3 bases are TGTGCCAGCAGTTCATACAGGGATGGCTACACCTTC. Translating it yields CASSSYRDGYTF.

The rearrangement uses TRBV6-2 or TRBV6-3 and TRBJ2-5, with D unclear. CDR1 MNHEY and CDR2 SVGEGT come from the germline V gene. V was pared by 2 bases and J by 1 base, with 8 bases between. This CDR3 comprises 14 residues. Written as DNA, the CDR3 is TGTGCCAGCAGTTACGGGCAGCTCCAAGAGACCCAGTACTTC. Protein sequence: CASSYGQLQETQYF.